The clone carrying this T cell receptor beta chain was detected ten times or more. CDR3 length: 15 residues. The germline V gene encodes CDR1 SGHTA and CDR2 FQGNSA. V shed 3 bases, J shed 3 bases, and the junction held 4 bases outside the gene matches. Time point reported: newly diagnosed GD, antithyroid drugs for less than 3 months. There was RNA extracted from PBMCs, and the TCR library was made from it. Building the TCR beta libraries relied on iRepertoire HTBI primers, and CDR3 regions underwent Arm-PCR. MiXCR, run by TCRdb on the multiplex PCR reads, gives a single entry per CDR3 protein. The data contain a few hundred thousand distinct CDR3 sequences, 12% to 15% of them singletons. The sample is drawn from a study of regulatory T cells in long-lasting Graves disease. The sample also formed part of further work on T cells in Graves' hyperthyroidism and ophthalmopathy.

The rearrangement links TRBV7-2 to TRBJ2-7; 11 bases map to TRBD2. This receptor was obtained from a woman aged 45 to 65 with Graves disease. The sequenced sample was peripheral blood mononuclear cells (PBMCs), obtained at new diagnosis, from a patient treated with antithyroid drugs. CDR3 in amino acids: CASSLVSGGDYEQYF. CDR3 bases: TGTGCCAGCAGCTTGGTTAGCGGGGGGGACTACGAGCAGTACTTC.